Listed below are T cell receptor beta chains from one sample, sequenced in a study of vaccination and CD4 T cells after COVID-19. The antigens for these receptors are not known. TCRdb re-called the PCR reads with MiXCR, one entry per CDR3 protein. The data contain around 20,000 distinct CDR3 sequences, 55% to 70% of them singletons. The specimen comprised CD4+ T cells from blood, cultured in vitro, sampled after SARS-CoV-2 vaccination. These receptors originate from a human donor who received a COVID-19 vaccine. Both conserved end residues are part of each CDR3. The D gene is left open where the match is weak. The size of a clone is reported for some rows only, either as once, few or many, or as a class for expanded clones.

clone_size: -; v_call: TRBV6-2/TRBV6-3; j_call: TRBJ1-6; d_call: -; cdr3_length: 18; cdr3_nt: TGTGCCAGCAGATCGCAGGGGTCGGGCCGTATTGGTAATTCACCCCTCCACTTT; cdr3_aa: CASRSQGSGRIGNSPLHF
clone_size: -; v_call: TRBV6-1; j_call: TRBJ2-3; d_call: TRBD1; cdr3_length: 13; cdr3_nt: TGTGCCAGCAGCCGGGACAGGAGTTATACGCAGTATTTT; cdr3_aa: CASSRDRSYTQYF
clone_size: few; v_call: TRBV15; j_call: TRBJ2-7; d_call: -; cdr3_length: 15; cdr3_nt: TGTGCCACCAGCAGAGATCCGGACGGTGCCTACGAGCAGTACTTC; cdr3_aa: CATSRDPDGAYEQYF
clone_size: -; v_call: TRBV25-1; j_call: TRBJ2-3; d_call: TRBD2; cdr3_length: 16; cdr3_nt: TGTGCCAGCAGTAAACAAGCGGGGGGGCTCACAGATACGCAGTATTTT; cdr3_aa: CASSKQAGGLTDTQYF
clone_size: -; v_call: TRBV30; j_call: TRBJ2-7; d_call: -; cdr3_length: 13; cdr3_nt: TGTGCCTCAACCGGGACGGAGCGCTACGAGCAGTACTTC; cdr3_aa: CASTGTERYEQYF
clone_size: once; v_call: TRBV6-1; j_call: TRBJ1-6; d_call: TRBD1; cdr3_length: 14; cdr3_nt: TGTGCCAGCAGTCCCGACAGGGGGAATTCACCCCTCCACTTT; cdr3_aa: CASSPDRGNSPLHF
clone_size: -; v_call: TRBV6-1; j_call: TRBJ2-3; d_call: TRBD1; cdr3_length: 15; cdr3_nt: TGTGCCAGCAGGTTGGGGACAGCCCTAACAGATACGCAGTATTTT; cdr3_aa: CASRLGTALTDTQYF
clone_size: few; v_call: TRBV19; j_call: TRBJ1-5; d_call: -; cdr3_length: 17; cdr3_nt: TGTGCCAGTACGTTTCAGAGCAGTTTCCGAAGCAATCAGCCCCAGCATTTT; cdr3_aa: CASTFQSSFRSNQPQHF
clone_size: -; v_call: TRBV2; j_call: TRBJ1-6; d_call: TRBD1; cdr3_length: 14; cdr3_nt: TGTGCCAGCAGGGAGGACAGGGAAGGATCACCCCTCCACTTT; cdr3_aa: CASREDREGSPLHF
clone_size: -; v_call: TRBV6-1; j_call: TRBJ2-1; d_call: -; cdr3_length: 15; cdr3_nt: TGTGCCAGCAGGACACAGGGTATGGCCTACAATGAGCAGTTCTTC; cdr3_aa: CASRTQGMAYNEQFF
clone_size: -; v_call: TRBV20-1; j_call: TRBJ1-1; d_call: -; cdr3_length: 16; cdr3_nt: TGCAGTGCTAGTTTCCAGGGAATGGTCAGACGCACTGAAGCTTTCTTT; cdr3_aa: CSASFQGMVRRTEAFF
clone_size: -; v_call: TRBV10-3; j_call: TRBJ1-6; d_call: -; cdr3_length: 15; cdr3_nt: TGTGCCATCAGAAACGACAGGCCGGATAATTCACCCCTCCACTTT; cdr3_aa: CAIRNDRPDNSPLHF
clone_size: -; v_call: TRBV5-1; j_call: TRBJ1-5; d_call: -; cdr3_length: 14; cdr3_nt: TGCGCCAGCAGCTACGGATTTGGCAATCAGCCCCAGCATTTT; cdr3_aa: CASSYGFGNQPQHF
clone_size: -; v_call: TRBV11-3; j_call: TRBJ2-7; d_call: -; cdr3_length: 16; cdr3_nt: TGTGCCAGCAGCTTAGAGGTCTGGCGGGACAACTACGAGCAGTACTTC; cdr3_aa: CASSLEVWRDNYEQYF
clone_size: few; v_call: TRBV6-1; j_call: TRBJ2-3; d_call: TRBD2; cdr3_length: 14; cdr3_nt: TGTGCCAGCAGTACCCCCGGGGGGGCTGATACGCAGTATTTT; cdr3_aa: CASSTPGGADTQYF